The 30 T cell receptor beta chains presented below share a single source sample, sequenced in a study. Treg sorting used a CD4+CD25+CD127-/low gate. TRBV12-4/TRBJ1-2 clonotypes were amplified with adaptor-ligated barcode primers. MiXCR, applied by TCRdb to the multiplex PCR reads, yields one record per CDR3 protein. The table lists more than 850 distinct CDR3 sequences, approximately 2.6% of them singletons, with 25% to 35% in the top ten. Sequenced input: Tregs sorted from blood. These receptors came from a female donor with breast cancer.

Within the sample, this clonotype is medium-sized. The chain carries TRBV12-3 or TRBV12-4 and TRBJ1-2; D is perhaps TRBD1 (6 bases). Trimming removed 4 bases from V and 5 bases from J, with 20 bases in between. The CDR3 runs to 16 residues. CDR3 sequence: CASSSLGRGYHYGYTF. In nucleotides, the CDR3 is TGTGCCAGCAGTTCCTTGGGCAGGGGTTATCATTATGGCTACACCTTC.

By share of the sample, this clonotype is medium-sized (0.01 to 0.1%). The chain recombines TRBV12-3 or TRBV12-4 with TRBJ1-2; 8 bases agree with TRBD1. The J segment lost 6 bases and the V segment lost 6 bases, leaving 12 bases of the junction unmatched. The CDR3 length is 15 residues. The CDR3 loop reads CASRSWSDRAHGYTF. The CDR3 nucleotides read TGTGCCAGCAGAAGTTGGTCGGACAGGGCCCATGGCTACACCTTC.

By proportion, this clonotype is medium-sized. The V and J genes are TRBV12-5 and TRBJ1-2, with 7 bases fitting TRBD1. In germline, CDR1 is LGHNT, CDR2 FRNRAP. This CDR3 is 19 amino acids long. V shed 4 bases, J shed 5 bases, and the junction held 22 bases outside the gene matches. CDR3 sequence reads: CASGYAPGQQPESPYGYTF. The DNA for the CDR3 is TGTGCTAGTGGTTACGCGCCGGGACAGCAACCCGAATCACCTTATGGCTACACCTTC. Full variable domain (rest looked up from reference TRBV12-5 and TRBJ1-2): DARVTQTPRHKVTEMGQEVTMRCQPILGHNTVFWYRQTMMQGLELLAYFRNRAPLDDSGMPKDRFSAEMPDATLATLKIQPSEPRDSAVYFCASGYAPGQQPESPYGYTFGSGTRLTVV.

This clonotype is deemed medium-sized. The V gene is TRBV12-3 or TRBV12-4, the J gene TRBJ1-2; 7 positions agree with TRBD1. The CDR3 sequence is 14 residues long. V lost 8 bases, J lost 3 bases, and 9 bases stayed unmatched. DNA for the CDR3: TGTGCCAGCGAAGACAGGGATAAAGACTATGGCTACACCTTC. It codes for CASEDRDKDYGYTF.

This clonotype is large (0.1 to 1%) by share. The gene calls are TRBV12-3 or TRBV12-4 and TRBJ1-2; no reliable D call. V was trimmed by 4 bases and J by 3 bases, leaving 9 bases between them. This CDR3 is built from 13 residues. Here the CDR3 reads CASSSTSHYGYTF. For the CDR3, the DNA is TGTGCCAGCAGTTCGACCAGTCACTATGGCTACACCTTC.

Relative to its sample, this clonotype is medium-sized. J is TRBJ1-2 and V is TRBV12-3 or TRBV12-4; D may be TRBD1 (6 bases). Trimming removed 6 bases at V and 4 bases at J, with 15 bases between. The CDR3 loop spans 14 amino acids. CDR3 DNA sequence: TGTGCCAGCAGCCTGGACAGACTTCTCTATGGCTACACCTTC. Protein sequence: CASSLDRLLYGYTF.

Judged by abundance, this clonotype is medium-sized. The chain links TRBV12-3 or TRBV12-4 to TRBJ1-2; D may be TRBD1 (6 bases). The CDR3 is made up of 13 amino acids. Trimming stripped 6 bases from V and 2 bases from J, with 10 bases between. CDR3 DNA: TGTGCCAGCAGATTTGGACAGAACTATGGCTACACCTTC. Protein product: CASRFGQNYGYTF.

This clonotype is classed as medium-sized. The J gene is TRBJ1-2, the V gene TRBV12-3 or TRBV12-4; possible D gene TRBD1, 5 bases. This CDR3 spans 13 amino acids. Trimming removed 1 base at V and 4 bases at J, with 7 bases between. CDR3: CASSLGRVYGYTF. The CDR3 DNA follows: TGTGCCAGCAGTTTAGGCAGGGTCTATGGCTACACCTTC.

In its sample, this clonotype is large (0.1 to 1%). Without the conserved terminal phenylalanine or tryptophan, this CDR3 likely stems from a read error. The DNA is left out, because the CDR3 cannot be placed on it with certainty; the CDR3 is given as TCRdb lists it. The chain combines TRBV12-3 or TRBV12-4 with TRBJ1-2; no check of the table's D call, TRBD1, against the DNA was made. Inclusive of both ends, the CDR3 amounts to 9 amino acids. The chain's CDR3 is CASSHSGLG.

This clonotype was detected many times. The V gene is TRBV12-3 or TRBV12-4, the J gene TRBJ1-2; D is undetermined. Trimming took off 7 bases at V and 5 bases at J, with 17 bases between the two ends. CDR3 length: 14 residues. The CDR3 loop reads CASTPREGTYGYTF. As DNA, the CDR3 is TGTGCCAGCACCCCACGAGAGGGTACTTATGGCTACACCTTC.

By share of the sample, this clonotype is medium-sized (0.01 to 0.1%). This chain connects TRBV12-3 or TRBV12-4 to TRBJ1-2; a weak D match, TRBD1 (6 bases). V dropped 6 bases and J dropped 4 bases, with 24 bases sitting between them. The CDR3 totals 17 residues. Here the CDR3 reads CASSLSGRGRNSYGYTF. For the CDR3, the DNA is TGTGCCAGCAGCCTCTCCGGCAGGGGTCGCAACAGCTATGGCTACACCTTC.

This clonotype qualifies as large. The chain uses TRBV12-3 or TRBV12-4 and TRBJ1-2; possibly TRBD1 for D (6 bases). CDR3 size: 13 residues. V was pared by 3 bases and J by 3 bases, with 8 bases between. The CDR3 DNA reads TGTGCCAGCAGTTTTCACAGGGACTATGGCTACACCTTC. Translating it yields CASSFHRDYGYTF.

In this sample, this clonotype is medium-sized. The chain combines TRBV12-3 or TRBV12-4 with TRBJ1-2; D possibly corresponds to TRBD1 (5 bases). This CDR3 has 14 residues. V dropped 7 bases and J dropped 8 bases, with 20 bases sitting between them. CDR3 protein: CASTKQGESWGYTF. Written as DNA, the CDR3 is TGTGCCAGCACCAAGCAGGGCGAGTCTTGGGGCTACACCTTC.

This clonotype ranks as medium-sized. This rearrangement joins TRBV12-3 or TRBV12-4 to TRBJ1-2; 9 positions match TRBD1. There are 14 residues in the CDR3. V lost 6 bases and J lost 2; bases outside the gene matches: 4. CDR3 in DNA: TGTGCCAGCAGGAAAGGGACAGGGAACTATGGCTACACCTTC. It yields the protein CASRKGTGNYGYTF.

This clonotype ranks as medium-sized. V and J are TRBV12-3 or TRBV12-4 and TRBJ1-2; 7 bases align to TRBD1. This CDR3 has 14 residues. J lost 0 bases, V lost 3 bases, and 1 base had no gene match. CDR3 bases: TGTGCCAGCAGTTTCGGACAGGCTAACTATGGCTACACCTTC. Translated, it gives CASSFGQANYGYTF.

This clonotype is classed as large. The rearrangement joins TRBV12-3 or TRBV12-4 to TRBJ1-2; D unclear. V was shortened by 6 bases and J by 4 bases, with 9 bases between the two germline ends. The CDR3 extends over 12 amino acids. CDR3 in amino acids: CASSPGFYGYTF. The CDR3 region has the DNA TGTGCCAGCAGCCCCGGATTCTATGGCTACACCTTC.

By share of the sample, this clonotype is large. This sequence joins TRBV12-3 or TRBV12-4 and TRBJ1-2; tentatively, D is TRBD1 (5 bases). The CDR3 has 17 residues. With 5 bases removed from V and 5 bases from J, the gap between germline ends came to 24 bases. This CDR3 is CASSPRRGPGGGYGYTF. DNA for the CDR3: TGTGCCAGCAGTCCCAGGAGGGGACCAGGTGGAGGGTATGGCTACACCTTC.

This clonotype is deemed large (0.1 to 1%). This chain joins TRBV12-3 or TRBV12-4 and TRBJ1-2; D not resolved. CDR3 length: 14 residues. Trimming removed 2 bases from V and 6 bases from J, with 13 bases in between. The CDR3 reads CASSLNWRPNGYTF. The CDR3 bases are TGTGCCAGCAGTTTAAACTGGAGACCTAATGGCTACACCTTC.

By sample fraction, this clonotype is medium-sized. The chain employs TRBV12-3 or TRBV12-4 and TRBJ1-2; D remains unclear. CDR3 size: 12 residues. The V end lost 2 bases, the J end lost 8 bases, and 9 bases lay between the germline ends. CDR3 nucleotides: TGTGCCAGCAGTTTATCTTCAACCGGCTACACCTTC. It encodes CASSLSSTGYTF.

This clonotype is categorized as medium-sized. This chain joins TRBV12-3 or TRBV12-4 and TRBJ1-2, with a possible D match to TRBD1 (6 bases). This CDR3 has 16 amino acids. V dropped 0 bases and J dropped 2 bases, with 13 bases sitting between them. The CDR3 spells CASSLATGGRNYGYTF. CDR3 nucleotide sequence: TGTGCCAGCAGTTTAGCGACAGGAGGAAGGAACTATGGCTACACCTTC.

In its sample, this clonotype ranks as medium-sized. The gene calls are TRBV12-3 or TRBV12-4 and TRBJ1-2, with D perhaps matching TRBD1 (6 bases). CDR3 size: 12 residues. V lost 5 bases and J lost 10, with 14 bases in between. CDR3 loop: CASSLSQGYYTF. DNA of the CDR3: TGTGCCAGCAGTCTATCACAGGGTTACTACACCTTC.

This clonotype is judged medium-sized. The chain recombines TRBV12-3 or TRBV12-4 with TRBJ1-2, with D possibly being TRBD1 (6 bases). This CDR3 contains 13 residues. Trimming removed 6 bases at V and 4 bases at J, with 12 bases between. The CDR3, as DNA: TGTGCCAGCAGCATGACAGGTGGCTATGGCTACACCTTC. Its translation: CASSMTGGYGYTF.

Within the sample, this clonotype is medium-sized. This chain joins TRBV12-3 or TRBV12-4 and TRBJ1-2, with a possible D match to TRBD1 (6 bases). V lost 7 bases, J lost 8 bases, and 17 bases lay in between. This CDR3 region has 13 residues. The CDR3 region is CASTAQGLNGYTF. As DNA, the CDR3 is TGTGCCAGCACCGCACAGGGACTAAACGGCTACACCTTC.

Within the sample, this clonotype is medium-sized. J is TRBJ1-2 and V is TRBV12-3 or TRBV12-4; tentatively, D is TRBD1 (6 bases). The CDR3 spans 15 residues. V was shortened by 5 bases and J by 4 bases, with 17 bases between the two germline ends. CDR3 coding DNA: TGTGCCAGCAGTCCAAATTCAGGGGTCGGCTATGGCTACACCTTC. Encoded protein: CASSPNSGVGYGYTF.

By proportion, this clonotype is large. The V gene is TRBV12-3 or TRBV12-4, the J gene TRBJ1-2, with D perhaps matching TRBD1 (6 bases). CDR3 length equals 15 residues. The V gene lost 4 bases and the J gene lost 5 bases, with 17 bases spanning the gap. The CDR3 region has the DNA TGTGCCAGCAGTTATGGACTGACAGGAGGTTATGGCTACACCTTC. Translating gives CASSYGLTGGYGYTF.

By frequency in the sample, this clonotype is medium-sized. The CDR3 reads CASSFGNYGYTF. The CDR3 DNA sequence: TGTGCCAGCAGTTTCGGCAACTATGGCTACACCTTC. The chain combines TRBV12-3 or TRBV12-4 with TRBJ1-2; D unclear. V lost 3 bases to trimming and J lost 2 bases, with 4 bases between them. The CDR3 runs 12 residues.

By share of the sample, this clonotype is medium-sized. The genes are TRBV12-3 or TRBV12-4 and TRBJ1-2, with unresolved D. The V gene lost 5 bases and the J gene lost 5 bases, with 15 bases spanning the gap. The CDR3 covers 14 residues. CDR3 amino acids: CASSKDGYRYGYTF. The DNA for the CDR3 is TGTGCCAGCAGTAAGGACGGCTACCGGTATGGCTACACCTTC.

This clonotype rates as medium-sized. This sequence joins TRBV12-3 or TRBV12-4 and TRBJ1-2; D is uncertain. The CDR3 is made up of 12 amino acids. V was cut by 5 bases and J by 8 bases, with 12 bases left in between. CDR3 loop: CASSPGFEGYTF. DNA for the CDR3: TGTGCCAGCAGTCCAGGATTCGAGGGCTACACCTTC.

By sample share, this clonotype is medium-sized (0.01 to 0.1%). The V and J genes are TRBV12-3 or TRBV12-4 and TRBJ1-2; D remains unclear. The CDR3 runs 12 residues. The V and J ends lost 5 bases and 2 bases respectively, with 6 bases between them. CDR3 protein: CASSTANYGYTF. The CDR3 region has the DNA TGTGCCAGCAGTACAGCAAACTATGGCTACACCTTC.

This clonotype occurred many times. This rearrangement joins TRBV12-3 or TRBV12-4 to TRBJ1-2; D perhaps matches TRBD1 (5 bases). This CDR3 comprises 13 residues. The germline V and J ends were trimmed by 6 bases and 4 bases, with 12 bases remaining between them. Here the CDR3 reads CASRLTASYGYTF. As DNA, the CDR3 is TGTGCCAGCAGGTTGACAGCGTCCTATGGCTACACCTTC.